These 32 T cell receptor beta chains were sequenced from one sample in a study of CD8+ T cells in alopecia areata. Isolated RNA was reverse transcribed into cDNA used as the sequencing template. Sequencing used immunoSEQ multiplex PCR; TCRdb keeps in-frame clones, though not all of them. The sample includes 100,000 to 150,000 clones, 49% of them seen just once. The specimen was CD8+ T cells sorted from blood, collected at week 0. Receptor source: a human donor with alopecia areata.

V gene TRBV2 combines with J gene TRBJ2-7, with 8 bases identical to TRBD1. The germline CDR1 and CDR2 sequences are SNHLY and FYNNEI. The CDR3 runs to 15 residues. The ends lost 1 base at V and 2 bases at J; junction bases unmatched: 4. CDR3 DNA: TGTGCCAGCAGTGAAGTTGGGACAGGAGCCTACGAGCAGTACTTC. Translating it yields CASSEVGTGAYEQYF.

This clone was detected a few times. V and J are TRBV6-5 and TRBJ2-3; TRBD2 is a possible D gene (5 bases). Trimming took 8 bases from V and 6 from J, leaving 15 bases between them. Germline-derived CDR1 and CDR2 are MNHEY and SVGAGI. CDR3 length: 13 residues. The CDR3 loop reads CASGPLASDTQYF. The DNA for the CDR3 is TGTGCCAGCGGCCCGCTAGCATCGGATACGCAGTATTTT.

CDR3 in DNA: TGTGCCAGCTACCCCGGACCGGGACAGGCACTGATCGAGCAGTACTTC. Protein product: CASYPGPGQALIEQYF. This sequence joins TRBV7-9 and TRBJ2-7; the match to TRBD1 covers 8 bases. The V segment lost 8 bases and the J segment 6 bases; nucleotides outside the gene matches: 18. CDR1 is SEHNR, CDR2 FQNEAQ, per germline (reference sequence). CDR3 length: 16 residues.

The chain couples TRBV6-5 to TRBJ1-1, with D hard to call. Trimming removed 0 bases at V and 10 bases at J, with 12 bases between. This CDR3 spans 13 amino acids. The V gene's germline CDR1 is MNHEY and CDR2 SVGAGI. CDR3 region: CASSYSEKTGAFF. CDR3 in DNA: TGTGCCAGCAGTTACTCGGAGAAGACGGGAGCTTTCTTT.

The table lists this clone with a count of one. The rearrangement uses TRBV7-9 and TRBJ1-2; 8 bases align to TRBD1. The CDR3 has 16 residues. Germline V gene lookup returns CDR1 SEHNR and CDR2 FQNEAQ (reference sequence). Unmatched junction bases numbered 9, after V lost 0 bases and J lost 6 bases. DNA of the CDR3: TGTGCCAGCAGCTTAGCGTCGGACAGGGCCATCGATGGCTACACCTTC. It translates to CASSLASDRAIDGYTF.

A word on this clone: This sample includes further DNA sequences coding for the same CDR3. V and J are TRBV7-9 and TRBJ2-7; 9 bases line up with TRBD1. Germline V CDR1 and CDR2: SEHNR, FQNEAQ (reference sequence). The CDR3 consists of 14 residues. Trimming cost V 1 base and J 2 bases; bases outside gene matches: 0. DNA for the CDR3: TGTGCCAGCAGCTTAGGACAGGGGGCCTACGAGCAGTACTTC. Amino acid sequence: CASSLGQGAYEQYF.

DNA for the CDR3: TGTGCCAGCAGCTACGAAAGTTCACCCCTCCACTTT. It yields the protein CASSYESSPLHF. The chain couples TRBV7-9 to TRBJ1-6, with D hard to call. This CDR3 region has 12 residues. CDR1 SEHNR and CDR2 FQNEAQ come from the germline V gene (reference sequence). V was shortened by 4 bases and J by 9 bases, with 7 bases between the two germline ends. The entire variable domain, with the rest obtained from reference TRBV7-9 and TRBJ1-6, is as follows: DTGVSQNPRHKITKRGQNVTFRCDPISEHNRLYWYRQTLGQGPEFLTYFQNEAQLEKSRLLSDRFSAERPKGSFSTLEIQRTEQGDSAMYLCASSYESSPLHFGNGTRLTVT.

This clone was recorded a few times. V is TRBV7-9 and J is TRBJ2-1; TRBD1 is a possible D gene (5 bases). This CDR3 spans 14 amino acids. The V gene's germline CDR1 is SEHNR and CDR2 FQNEAQ (reference sequence). The V gene lost 3 bases and the J gene lost 3 bases, with 9 bases spanning the gap. In nucleotides, the CDR3 is TGTGCCAGCAGCTTGGATGACAGCTACAATGAGCAGTTCTTC. Protein sequence: CASSLDDSYNEQFF.

V gene TRBV13 combines with J gene TRBJ2-5, with TRBD2 identical over 10 bases. Unmatched junction bases numbered 7, after V lost 3 bases and J lost 3 bases. The CDR3 is 16 amino acids. Germline CDR1 PRHDT, CDR2 FYEKMQ (reference sequence). The CDR3 DNA sequence: TGTGCCAGCAGCTTTCGGAAGAGCGGGGGGGAAGAGACCCAGTACTTC. This gives the protein CASSFRKSGGEETQYF.

The chain joins TRBV9 to TRBJ2-1, with TRBD1 matching over 9 bases. This CDR3 is 16 amino acids long. Germline-derived CDR1 and CDR2 are SGDLS and YYNGEE. Germline trimming cut 4 bases from V and 5 bases from J; bases unmatched to any gene: 10. CDR3 in DNA: TGTGCCAGCAGCTACAACCGGGACAGGGATAACAATGAGCAGTTCTTC. It is translated as CASSYNRDRDNNEQFF.

The chain couples TRBV7-6 to TRBJ2-7; D ambiguous. The germline V and J ends were trimmed by 5 bases and 7 bases, with 18 bases remaining between them. The CDR3 has 14 amino acids. Germline CDR1 reads SGHVS; CDR2 reads FNYEAQ. CDR3 amino acids: CASSPGSALTEQYF. CDR3 DNA sequence: TGTGCCAGCAGCCCTGGGTCGGCCCTTACGGAGCAGTACTTC. The entire variable domain, with the rest obtained from reference TRBV7-6 and TRBJ2-7, is as follows: GAGVSQSPRYKVTKRGQDVALRCDPISGHVSLYWYRQALGQGPEFLTYFNYEAQQDKSGLPNDRFSAERPEGSISTLTIQRTEQRDSAMYRCASSPGSALTEQYFGPGTRLTVT.

The chain couples TRBV9 to TRBJ1-2, with D unclear. The ends were cut back, 3 bases at V and 6 bases at J, with 9 bases in the middle. The CDR3 is 12 amino acids. Germline loops: CDR1 SGDLS, CDR2 YYNGEE. The CDR3 nucleotides are TGTGCCAGCAGCGCCTTAGGGAATGGCTACACCTTC. Protein sequence: CASSALGNGYTF. Variable domain in full (rest from reference TRBV9 and TRBJ1-2): DSGVTQTPKHLITATGQRVTLRCSPRSGDLSVYWYQQSLDQGLQFLIQYYNGEERAKGNILERFSAQQFPDLHSELNLSSLELGDSALYFCASSALGNGYTFGSGTRLTVV.

The chain recombines TRBV29-1 with TRBJ2-2; tentatively, D is TRBD2 (5 bases). In germline, CDR1 is SQVTM, CDR2 ANQGSEA. V gave up 6 bases and J gave up 7 bases, with 12 bases separating them. The CDR3 sequence is 12 residues long. The CDR3 is CSVERESGELFF. CDR3 nucleotides: TGCAGCGTGGAGAGGGAGAGCGGGGAGCTGTTTTTT.

The chain employs TRBV6-5 and TRBJ1-1; D unclear. The ends were cut back, 4 bases at V and 0 bases at J, with 12 bases in the middle. The CDR3 is made up of 15 amino acids. CDR1 is MNHEY and CDR2 is SVGAGI in the germline V gene. The CDR3 region has the DNA TGTGCCAGCAGTTCCCTCCACGCCATGAACACTGAAGCTTTCTTT. Translating gives CASSSLHAMNTEAFF.

The chain links TRBV6-5 to TRBJ2-5; 9 bases match TRBD2. Germline V CDR1 and CDR2: MNHEY, SVGAGI. Trimming took 5 bases from V and 2 from J; bases not matched to a gene: 6. This CDR3 has 15 amino acids. CDR3 protein: CASSGMAGGQETQYF. CDR3 nucleotide sequence: TGTGCCAGCAGTGGTATGGCGGGGGGGCAAGAGACCCAGTACTTC.

This clone was found a few times. The genes are TRBV10-3 and TRBJ2-7, with a weak D call TRBD2 (6 bases). The germline V gene encodes CDR1 ENHRY and CDR2 SYGVKD. The CDR3 consists of 15 residues. Trimming cost V 5 bases and J 0 bases, with 14 bases left between them. CDR3 sequence (DNA): TGTGCCATCAGTAACCCCGGGACTGCCTCCTACGAGCAGTACTTC. The encoded protein is CAISNPGTASYEQYF.

The chain is built from TRBV19 and TRBJ2-5, with a tentative D call TRBD1 (6 bases). The CDR3 extends over 16 amino acids. Trimming shortened V by 6 bases and J by 1 base, and 18 bases separated the two germline ends. CDR1 is LNHDA and CDR2 is SQIVND in the germline V gene (reference sequence). The CDR3 region is CASSLAAGVPQETQYF. The DNA of the CDR3 is TGTGCCAGTAGCTTGGCGGCAGGGGTGCCCCAAGAGACCCAGTACTTC. The full variable domain, rest sourced from reference TRBV19 and TRBJ2-5, is DGGITQSPKYLFRKEGQNVTLSCEQNLNHDAMYWYRQDPGQGLRLIYYSQIVNDFQKGDIAEGYSVSREKKESFPLTVTSAQKNPTAFYLCASSLAAGVPQETQYFGPGTRLLVL.

The chain combines TRBV5-1 with TRBJ2-3; D call uncertain. CDR3 length equals 13 residues. CDR1 and CDR2 from the germline V gene are SGHRS and YFSETQ. The ends were cut back, 1 base at V and 3 bases at J, with 6 bases in the middle. CDR3 bases: TGCGCCAGCAGCTTGAGGTCAACAGATACGCAGTATTTT. It encodes CASSLRSTDTQYF.

The V and J genes are TRBV29-1 and TRBJ2-7, with TRBD1 matching 8 bases. The CDR3 extends over 16 amino acids. Trimming removed 2 bases from V and 4 bases from J; junction bases left unmatched: 13. Germline CDR1 and CDR2: SQVTM and ANQGSEA. CDR3 region: CSVERPGQGDRYEQYF. The CDR3 DNA reads TGCAGCGTTGAACGCCCTGGACAGGGAGATCGATACGAGCAGTACTTC.

The CDR3, as DNA: TGTGCCAAAAGTGCCCGGGACAGTTTACGAGCTTTCTTT. Translation gives CAKSARDSLRAFF. This chain connects TRBV2 to TRBJ1-1; 7 nucleotides align to TRBD1. Germline-derived CDR1 and CDR2 are SNHLY and FYNNEI. Germline trimming cut 10 bases from V and 10 bases from J; bases unmatched to any gene: 15. The CDR3 totals 13 residues. The complete variable domain, with remaining parts taken from reference TRBV2 and TRBJ1-1, reads EPEVTQTPSHQVTQMGQEVILRCVPISNHLYFYWYRQILGQKVEFLVSFYNNEISEKSEIFDDQFSVERPDGSNFTLKIRSTKLEDSAMYFCAKSARDSLRAFFGQGTRLTVV.

This clone is a singleton in its sample. This chain joins TRBV30 and TRBJ2-1; D ambiguous. Germline assignment: CDR1 GTSNPN and CDR2 SVGIG (reference sequence). The CDR3 length is 16 residues. V was clipped by 2 bases and J by 0 bases, with 14 bases between them. CDR3 DNA sequence: TGTGCCTGGAGTCCCTTCACCGAGAGCTCCTACAATGAGCAGTTCTTC. Protein product: CAWSPFTESSYNEQFF.

The chain is built from TRBV15 and TRBJ1-2; D gene unclear. CDR1 and CDR2 (germline): LNHNV, YYDKDF (reference sequence). The CDR3 is made up of 14 amino acids. The V and J ends lost 3 bases and 2 bases respectively, with 10 bases between them. The CDR3 spells CATSSAPENYGYTF. CDR3 coding DNA: TGTGCCACCAGCAGCGCTCCGGAAAACTATGGCTACACCTTC.

The V gene is TRBV10-1, the J gene TRBJ2-3; no reliable D call. Per germline, CDR1 WNHNN and CDR2 SYGVQD (reference sequence). V was clipped by 5 bases and J by 6 bases, with 15 bases between them. The length of the CDR3 is 14 residues. CDR3 region: CASSRTAQVDTQYF. The DNA of the CDR3 is TGCGCCAGCAGTAGGACGGCGCAGGTTGATACGCAGTATTTT.

The count of this clone is one. V is TRBV7-9 and J is TRBJ2-5; D call uncertain. V was pared by 1 base and J by 2 bases, with 5 bases between. CDR1 and CDR2 (germline): SEHNR, FQNEAQ (reference sequence). The CDR3 consists of 13 residues. The DNA for the CDR3 is TGTGCCAGCAGCTTAGGCAGGCAAGAGACCCAGTACTTC. Its protein is CASSLGRQETQYF. Drawing the rest from reference TRBV7-9 and TRBJ2-5, the complete variable domain is DTGVSQNPRHKITKRGQNVTFRCDPISEHNRLYWYRQTLGQGPEFLTYFQNEAQLEKSRLLSDRFSAERPKGSFSTLEIQRTEQGDSAMYLCASSLGRQETQYFGPGTRLLVL.

This clone was seen only a few times. This chain uses TRBV14 with TRBJ1-6; D call uncertain. Germline CDR1 reads SGHDN; CDR2 reads FVKESK. The CDR3 consists of 15 residues. Trimming removed 0 bases at V and 14 bases at J, with 17 bases between. CDR3 coding DNA: TGTGCCAGCAGCCAAGACCCGGTACCGGATCAGACCCTCCACTTT. Protein product: CASSQDPVPDQTLHF.

V is TRBV9 and J is TRBJ1-1; D unclear. The CDR3 contains 14 residues. Germline V gene sequence: CDR1 SGDLS, CDR2 YYNGEE. V lost 0 bases and J lost 2, with 8 bases in between. Here the CDR3 DNA reads TGTGCCAGCAGCGTAGCTACTAGTAACACTGAAGCTTTCTTT. It encodes CASSVATSNTEAFF.

The CDR3 here is CASRGGASTDTQYF. In DNA form, the CDR3 reads TGTGCCTCCCGAGGGGGGGCAAGCACAGATACGCAGTATTTT. The J gene is TRBJ2-3, the V gene TRBV6-5, with a possible D match to TRBD2 (7 bases). The germline gives CDR1 MNHEY, CDR2 SVGAGI. With 11 bases removed from V and 0 bases from J, the gap between germline ends came to 15 bases. This CDR3 spans 14 amino acids.

The chain uses TRBV29-1 and TRBJ1-1; D not resolved. Germline CDR1 SQVTM, CDR2 ANQGSEA. This CDR3 comprises 12 residues. The germline V and J ends were trimmed by 4 bases and 5 bases, with 11 bases remaining between them. The CDR3 reads CSVGKGGTEAFF. As DNA, the CDR3 is TGCAGCGTTGGAAAGGGAGGAACTGAAGCTTTCTTT.

This chain links TRBV15 with TRBJ2-7; perhaps TRBD1 as D (6 bases). The CDR3 consists of 13 residues. The germline V gene has CDR1 LNHNV and CDR2 YYDKDF (reference sequence). V dropped 0 bases and J dropped 3 bases, with 6 bases sitting between them. DNA of the CDR3: TGTGCCACCAGCAGAGACAGGGGCTACGAGCAGTACTTC. Translated: CATSRDRGYEQYF.

This chain connects TRBV29-1 to TRBJ2-2; 7 nucleotides align to TRBD2. The V gene's germline CDR1 is SQVTM and CDR2 ANQGSEA. Trimming cost V 2 bases and J 1 base; bases outside gene matches: 7. This CDR3 is 16 amino acids long. The CDR3 sequence is CSVESGAGKNTGELFF. The CDR3 nucleotides are TGCAGCGTTGAATCAGGAGCGGGGAAGAACACCGGGGAGCTGTTTTTT.

The chain is built from TRBV29-1 and TRBJ2-1; a possible D gene is TRBD1 (6 bases). CDR1 is SQVTM, CDR2 ANQGSEA, per germline. This CDR3 is built from 14 residues. V was shortened by 6 bases and J by 7 bases, with 19 bases between the two germline ends. CDR3 nucleotides: TGCAGCGTGGATTCTCAGGGGTGGGGTAATGAGCAGTTCTTC. Its protein product is CSVDSQGWGNEQFF.

The chain has TRBV29-1 and TRBJ2-2; the match to TRBD2 covers 8 bases. The V gene's germline CDR1 is SQVTM and CDR2 ANQGSEA. The CDR3 covers 15 residues. With V trimmed by 0 bases and J by 8 bases, 8 bases remained unmatched. In DNA form, the CDR3 reads TGCAGCGTTGAAGATGCGGGGGGCGGCTTGGGGGAGCTGTTTTTT. Residues: CSVEDAGGGLGELFF.